A selection of T cell receptor beta chains follows, all from one sample in a study of blood T cells in healthy people across ages. MiXCR, applied by TCRdb to the 5' RACE reads, yields one record per CDR3 protein. The table shows 1.5 million to 2 million distinct CDR3 sequences, with 28% occurring only once. Sequencing used blood. These receptors all stem from a woman in her thirties in good health. Both conserved end residues are part of each CDR3. The order of the fields is D gene, J gene, clone size, CDR3 length, V gene, CDR3 protein, CDR3 DNA. A D gene is named only where the DNA matches it firmly. The size of a clone is reported for some rows only, either as once, few or many, or as a class for expanded clones.

>.|TRBJ1-5|few|15|TRBV6-6
CASSGKRDSNQPQHF
TGTGCCAGCTCGGGTAAGCGGGATAGCAATCAGCCCCAGCATTTT
>TRBD1|TRBJ1-1|.|15|TRBV6-5
CASTMLGGAGTEAFF
TGTGCCAGCACGATGCTAGGGGGCGCGGGCACTGAAGCTTTCTTT
>TRBD1|TRBJ1-2|.|14|TRBV4-1
CASSQVGQIYGYTF
TGCGCCAGCAGCCAGGTGGGACAGATCTATGGCTACACCTTC
>TRBD1|TRBJ2-1|.|17|TRBV12-5
CASGSLPGQGHYNEQFF
TGTGCTAGTGGCTCTCTTCCGGGACAGGGGCACTACAATGAGCAGTTCTTC
>TRBD2|TRBJ2-7|few|16|TRBV7-9
CASSPYGTSPLDEQYF
TGTGCCAGCAGCCCATATGGGACTAGCCCCTTAGACGAGCAGTACTTC
>.|TRBJ1-1|.|11|TRBV12-3/TRBV12-4
CAGGSDTEAFF
TGTGCCGGGGGGTCGGACACTGAAGCTTTCTTT
>.|TRBJ2-2|.|15|TRBV5-1
CASGGTLGNTGELFF
TGCGCCAGCGGAGGGACACTCGGCAACACCGGGGAGCTGTTTTTT
>.|TRBJ2-7|.|15|TRBV7-3
CASSLTTGRPYEQYF
TGTGCCAGCAGCTTAACGACAGGGAGGCCCTACGAGCAGTACTTC
>TRBD1|TRBJ2-5|.|14|TRBV29-1
CSVTRTGMRETQYF
TGCAGCGTCACAAGGACAGGGATGAGGGAGACCCAGTACTTC
>.|TRBJ2-7|.|15|TRBV15
CATSSDRSYTREQYF
TGTGCCACCAGCTCGGACAGATCCTATACGAGGGAGCAGTACTTC
>TRBD1|TRBJ2-7|.|16|TRBV3-1
CASSPGTGAWTYEQYF
TGTGCCAGCAGCCCTGGGACAGGGGCTTGGACCTACGAGCAGTACTTC
>TRBD1|TRBJ2-1|few|16|TRBV6-1
CASSVGRDRLVNEQFF
TGTGCCAGCAGTGTTGGCCGGGACAGGTTGGTGAATGAGCAGTTCTTC
>.|TRBJ2-4|many|13|TRBV7-2
CARETVAKNIQYF
TGTGCCAGGGAGACGGTAGCCAAAAACATTCAGTACTTC
>.|TRBJ1-2|.|15|TRBV4-3
CASSPLIGGSSGYTF
TGCGCCAGCAGCCCTCTAATCGGGGGATCGAGCGGCTACACCTTC
>TRBD1|TRBJ2-7|many|14|TRBV7-2
CASRSGTGENEQYF
TGTGCCAGCAGATCCGGGACAGGGGAGAACGAGCAGTACTTC
>.|TRBJ2-2|.|14|TRBV20-1
CSAVDRANTGELFF
TGCAGTGCGGTAGACAGAGCGAACACCGGGGAGCTGTTTTTT
>.|TRBJ2-5|few|15|TRBV12-3/TRBV12-4
CASSLGSWGQETQYF
TGTGCCAGCAGTTTGGGTAGTTGGGGCCAAGAGACCCAGTACTTC
>.|TRBJ1-4|few|15|TRBV20-1
CSARDLRATNEKLFF
TGCAGTGCTAGAGATTTGAGGGCAACTAATGAAAAACTGTTTTTT
>TRBD2|TRBJ2-7|.|16|TRBV5-1
CASSLAHPSGGYEQYF
TGCGCCAGCAGCTTGGCCCACCCTAGCGGGGGGTACGAGCAGTACTTC
>.|TRBJ2-7|many|13|TRBV29-1
CSVERDKTYEQYF
TGCAGCGTTGAAAGGGACAAAACCTACGAGCAGTACTTC
>TRBD1|TRBJ1-2|few|14|TRBV9
CASSVNQGEYGYTF
TGTGCCAGCAGCGTAAACCAGGGGGAATATGGCTACACCTTC
>.|TRBJ1-2|few|13|TRBV7-1
CASSSRSVGGGVF
TGTGCCAGCAGCTCACGATCAGTTGGGGGTGGGGTCTTC
>.|TRBJ2-7|few|14|TRBV20-1
CSARDYRQGGEQYF
TGCAGTGCTAGAGATTATCGACAGGGAGGCGAGCAGTACTTC
>.|TRBJ2-7|.|15|TRBV20-1
CSASYVTGVPYEQYF
TGCAGTGCTAGTTACGTAACCGGCGTGCCCTACGAGCAGTACTTC
>.|TRBJ1-2|few|13|TRBV29-1
CSVDWLQGYGYTF
TGCAGCGTTGACTGGCTCCAAGGGTATGGCTACACCTTC
>.|TRBJ1-1|.|15|TRBV6-5
CASSYLTDGNTEAFF
TGTGCCAGCAGTTACCTTACCGACGGGAACACTGAAGCTTTCTTT
>TRBD2|TRBJ2-1|few|16|TRBV27
CASSSGTSGRDDEQFF
TGTGCCAGCAGTTCAGGGACTAGCGGGAGGGATGACGAGCAGTTCTTC
>TRBD1|TRBJ2-2|few|16|TRBV6-5
CASSRQTGWGTGELFF
TGTGCCAGCAGTCGCCAGACAGGGTGGGGGACCGGGGAGCTGTTTTTT
>.|TRBJ2-3|few|15|TRBV7-2
CASSSYLGRTDTQYF
TGTGCCAGCAGCTCTTACCTAGGGCGCACAGATACGCAGTATTTT
>.|TRBJ2-4|many|15|TRBV25-1
CASSDLGQAKNIQYF
TGTGCCAGCAGTGATCTCGGGCAGGCCAAAAACATTCAGTACTTC
>TRBD1|TRBJ2-6|few|18|TRBV3-1
CASVRGGEILSGANVLTF
TGTGCCAGCGTCCGAGGGGGCGAAATACTCTCTGGGGCCAACGTCCTGACTTTC
>.|TRBJ1-5|many|15|TRBV6-4
CASSTSHGGSQPQHF
TGTGCCAGCAGTACTTCTCACGGTGGGAGTCAGCCCCAGCATTTT
>.|TRBJ2-2|.|14|TRBV20-1
CSAPDFANTGELFF
TGCAGTGCGCCCGACTTCGCAAACACCGGGGAGCTGTTTTTT
>.|TRBJ2-5|.|15|TRBV27
CASSSSLGVEETQYF
.
>.|TRBJ2-7|few|13|TRBV29-1
CSIRSGGNYEQYF
TGCAGCATCCGAAGTGGGGGTAACTACGAGCAGTACTTC
>TRBD2|TRBJ2-1|few|19|TRBV9
CASSLRGLGLAGDEGEQFF
TGTGCCAGCAGCTTGAGGGGTCTGGGACTAGCGGGAGATGAAGGTGAGCAGTTCTTC
>.|TRBJ2-5|.|14|TRBV5-4
CASSLDPTGETQYF
TGTGCCAGCAGCCTGGACCCTACGGGGGAGACCCAGTACTTT
>.|TRBJ1-1|.|15|TRBV2
CASSERLARWAEAFF
TGTGCCAGCAGTGAAAGGTTGGCACGGTGGGCTGAAGCTTTCTTT
>TRBD1|TRBJ2-1|many|17|TRBV4-1
CASSPTTGQRLTGEQFF
TGCGCCAGCAGCCCTACAACGGGACAGCGGTTAACGGGTGAGCAGTTCTTC
>TRBD1|TRBJ2-7|many|14|TRBV27
CASSPTGREYEQYF
TGTGCCAGCAGTCCGACAGGGCGTGAGTACGAGCAGTACTTC
>.|TRBJ1-2|.|12|TRBV20-1
CSAPDSVYGYTF
TGCAGTGCTCCGGACAGCGTATATGGCTACACCTTC
>.|TRBJ2-7|few|13|TRBV24-1
CATGEADRYEQYF
TGTGCCACCGGTGAAGCCGACCGCTACGAGCAGTACTTC
>TRBD2|TRBJ2-5|.|15|TRBV29-1
CSAAGLAGAPETQYF
TGCAGCGCCGCTGGGCTAGCGGGAGCTCCAGAGACCCAGTACTTC
>.|TRBJ1-5|.|14|TRBV2
CASSNDRHNQPQHF
TGTGCCAGCAGCAATGACAGGCACAATCAGCCCCAGCATTTT
>.|TRBJ1-5|.|16|TRBV6-5
CASSPYRAGHNQPQHF
TGTGCCAGCAGCCCCTACAGAGCGGGGCACAATCAGCCCCAGCATTTT
>TRBD2|TRBJ2-1|.|13|TRBV7-2
CASSFRLAGEQFF
TGTGCCAGCAGCTTTAGACTAGCGGGTGAGCAGTTCTTC
>TRBD1|TRBJ2-5|many|13|TRBV20-1
CSGQGGLSETQYF
TGCAGTGGACAGGGTGGCCTGTCAGAGACCCAGTACTTC
>.|TRBJ2-3|.|12|TRBV30
CAWSITGDTQYF
TGTGCCTGGAGCATAACAGGGGATACGCAGTATTTT
>TRBD1|TRBJ2-2|few|16|TRBV5-6
CASSPQGAANTGELFF
TGTGCCAGCAGTCCACAGGGGGCCGCGAACACCGGGGAGCTGTTTTTT
>.|TRBJ1-4|.|15|TRBV4-1
CASSQTGATNEKLFF
TGTGCCAGCAGTCAAACAGGCGCAACTAATGAAAAACTGTTTTTT
>TRBD1|TRBJ1-2|few|14|TRBV20-1
CSAVRRDRGYGYTF
TGCAGTGCTGTCCGCCGGGACAGGGGCTATGGCTACACCTTC
>.|TRBJ2-5|.|13|TRBV2
CASSEGTISTQYF
TGTGCCAGCAGTGAAGGGACTATATCCACCCAGTACTTC